This T cell receptor beta chain was identified during a study of monozygotic twins with inflammatory bowel disease. Germline CDR1 and CDR2: SGHRS and YFSETQ. The CDR3 runs 15 residues. cDNA was made in eight separate reactions per sample. UMIs containing a 6-nucleotide sample barcode were added via template switching. TCRdb reprocessed the 5' RACE reads, keeping one entry per CDR3 protein, no DNA. Its table lists about 330,000 distinct CDR3 sequences. The source is a human donor with ulcerative colitis or Crohn's disease, or a healthy co-twin of an affected twin (not recorded which). The chain couples TRBV5-1 to TRBJ1-5. Sequencing input: blood. The CDR3 sequence is CASSSVPGSNQPQHF.